These 5 T cell receptor beta chains came from one sample sequenced in a study of cytomegalovirus exposure and HLA in healthy donors. The PCR had 60 Vbeta and 13 Jbeta primers. Sequencing was performed with immunoSEQ multiplex PCR; in TCRdb, only in-frame clones are kept and a portion is missing. Of over 150,000 clones in the sample, around four fifths were seen once. The sequencing input was PBMCs. The receptors come from a woman aged 45-59 years in good health and CMV-seropositive.

This clone has only a few counts. The rearrangement links TRBV7-9 to TRBJ1-4; TRBD1 agrees at 7 bases. This CDR3 comprises 14 residues. Germline CDR1 reads SEHNR; CDR2 reads FQNEAQ (reference sequence). J lost 7 bases, V lost 1 base, and 3 bases had no gene match. CDR3 sequence reads: CASSLGGGGEKLFF. DNA for the CDR3: TGTGCCAGCAGCTTAGGAGGGGGCGGTGAAAAACTGTTTTTT.

The chain is built from TRBV7-9 and TRBJ2-2; D is perhaps TRBD2 (6 bases). The V and J ends lost 5 bases and 4 bases respectively, with 20 bases between them. This CDR3 has 17 amino acids. The germline CDR1 and CDR2 sequences are SEHNR and FQNEAQ (reference sequence). The CDR3 DNA sequence: TGTGCCAGCAGCGCAGGTGGGAGGCTCCGAGGCACCGGGGAGCTGTTTTTT. This sequence encodes CASSAGGRLRGTGELFF. Full variable domain (rest looked up from reference TRBV7-9 and TRBJ2-2): DTGVSQNPRHKITKRGQNVTFRCDPISEHNRLYWYRQTLGQGPEFLTYFQNEAQLEKSRLLSDRFSAERPKGSFSTLEIQRTEQGDSAMYLCASSAGGRLRGTGELFFGEGSRLTVL.

CDR3 in amino acids: CASSSRVGQPQHF. CDR3 nucleotide sequence: TGTGCCAGCAGCTCCAGGGTAGGGCAGCCCCAGCATTTT. The V call is TRBV11-2, the J call TRBJ1-5, with a tentative D call TRBD1 (5 bases). Between the trimmed V and J ends, which lost 4 bases and 7 bases, there was a span of 11 bases. CDR1 is SGHAT, CDR2 FQNNGV, per germline. The CDR3 spans 13 residues.

A word on this clone: One junction end does not reproduce the germline sequence, and a read error may be involved. V and J are TRBV7-9 and TRBJ2-2; 8 nucleotides agree with TRBD2. This CDR3 has 16 residues. Looked up from germline, CDR1 is SEHNR and CDR2 is FQNEAQ (reference sequence). The CDR3 reads CSSSLRAGGNTGELFF. The CDR3 DNA follows: TGTTCCAGCAGCTTACGGGCGGGAGGAAACACCGGGGAGCTGTTTTTT.

A single count supports this clone. The rearrangement uses TRBV9 and TRBJ2-2, with 10 bases identical to TRBD1. Germline CDR1 reads SGDLS; CDR2 reads YYNGEE. V was clipped by 7 bases and J by 0 bases; unmatched bases: 3. This CDR3 is built from 15 residues. The CDR3 sequence: CASRQGASNTGELFF. CDR3 nucleotide sequence: TGTGCCAGCCGACAGGGGGCGTCGAACACCGGGGAGCTGTTTTTT.